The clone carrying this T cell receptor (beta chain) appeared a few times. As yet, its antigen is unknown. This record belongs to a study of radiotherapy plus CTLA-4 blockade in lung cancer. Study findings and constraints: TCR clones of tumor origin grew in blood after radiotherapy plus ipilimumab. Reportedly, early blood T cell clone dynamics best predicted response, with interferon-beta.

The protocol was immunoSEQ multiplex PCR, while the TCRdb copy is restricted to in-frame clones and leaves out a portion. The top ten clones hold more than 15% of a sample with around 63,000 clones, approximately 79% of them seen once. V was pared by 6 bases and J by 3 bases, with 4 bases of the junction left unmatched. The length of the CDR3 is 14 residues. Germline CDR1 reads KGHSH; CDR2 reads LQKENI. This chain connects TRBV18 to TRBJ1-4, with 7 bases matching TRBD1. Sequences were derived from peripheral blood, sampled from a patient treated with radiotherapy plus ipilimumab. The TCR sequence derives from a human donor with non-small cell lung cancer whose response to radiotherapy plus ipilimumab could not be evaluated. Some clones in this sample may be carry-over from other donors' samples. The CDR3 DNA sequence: TGTGCCAGCTCGCCCGGGACAGCTAATGAAAAACTGTTTTTT. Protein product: CASSPGTANEKLFF.